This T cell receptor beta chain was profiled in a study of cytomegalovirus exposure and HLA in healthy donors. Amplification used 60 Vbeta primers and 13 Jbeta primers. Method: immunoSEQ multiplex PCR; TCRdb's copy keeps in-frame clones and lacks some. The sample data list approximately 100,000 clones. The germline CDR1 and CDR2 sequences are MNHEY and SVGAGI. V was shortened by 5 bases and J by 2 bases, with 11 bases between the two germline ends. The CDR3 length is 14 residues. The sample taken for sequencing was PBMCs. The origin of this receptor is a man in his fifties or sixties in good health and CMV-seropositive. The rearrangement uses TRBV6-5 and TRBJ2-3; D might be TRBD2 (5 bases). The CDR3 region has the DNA TGTGCCAGCAGTGAGCGGTCCTACACAGATACGCAGTATTTT. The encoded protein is CASSERSYTDTQYF.